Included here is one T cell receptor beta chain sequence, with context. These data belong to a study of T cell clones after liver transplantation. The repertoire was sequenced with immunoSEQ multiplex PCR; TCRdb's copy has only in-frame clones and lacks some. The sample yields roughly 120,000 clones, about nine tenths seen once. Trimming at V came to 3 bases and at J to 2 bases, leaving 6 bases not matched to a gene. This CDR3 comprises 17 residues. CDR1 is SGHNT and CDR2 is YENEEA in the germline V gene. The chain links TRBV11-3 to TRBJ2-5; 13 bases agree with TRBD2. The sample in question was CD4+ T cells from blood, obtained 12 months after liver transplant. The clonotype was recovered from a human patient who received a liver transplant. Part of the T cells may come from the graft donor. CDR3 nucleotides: TGTGCCAGCAGCTTCGGACTAGCGGGAGTGGGGCAAGAGACCCAGTACTTC. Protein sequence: CASSFGLAGVGQETQYF.